These 32 T cell receptor beta chains originate from one sample sequenced in a study of T-cell reconstitution after alpha-beta-depleted transplantation in children. Unique molecular identifiers were used to barcode this TCRbeta library. TCRdb ran MiXCR on the PCR reads and lists one entry per CDR3 protein. The sample has fewer than 550,000 distinct CDR3 sequences, over 9.5% seen once. Source: PBMCs, taken before TCRalphabeta/CD19-depleted stem cell transplant. The receptors stem from a child aged 2 to 10 with inherited bone marrow failure, due to receive a stem cell transplant.

This clonotype was seen at least ten times. CDR3 loop: CASSLAGVTSYEQYF. The CDR3 DNA is TGTGCCAGCAGTTTAGCCGGGGTGACCTCCTACGAGCAGTACTTC. The chain joins TRBV28 to TRBJ2-7, with D possibly matching TRBD2 (5 bases). Germline values: CDR1 MDHEN, CDR2 SYDVKM. This CDR3 spans 15 amino acids. V was cut by 2 bases and J by 0 bases, with 11 bases left in between.

The V call is TRBV12-3 or TRBV12-4, the J call TRBJ2-4, with D unclear. The CDR3 is 15 amino acids. V dropped 6 bases and J dropped 1 base, with 13 bases sitting between them. Here the CDR3 reads CASRSESSAKNIQYF. The DNA for the CDR3 is TGTGCCAGCAGATCAGAGAGTTCCGCCAAAAACATTCAGTACTTC.

This clonotype has at least ten counts. The chain couples TRBV29-1 to TRBJ2-1; D is ambiguous. Looked up from germline, CDR1 is SQVTM and CDR2 is ANQGSEA. The ends were cut back, 4 bases at V and 3 bases at J, with 10 bases in the middle. This CDR3 spans 13 amino acids. CDR3 protein: CSVGSGFYNEQFF. CDR3 sequence (DNA): TGCAGCGTTGGGTCGGGTTTCTACAATGAGCAGTTCTTC.

As regards this clonotype: This may arise from a read error, as a much more abundant clone is one base away. The chain couples TRBV27 to TRBJ2-1, with 10 positions matching TRBD2. This CDR3 spans 16 amino acids. The germline CDR1 and CDR2 sequences are MNHEY and SMNVEV (reference sequence). For the CDR3, the DNA is TGTTCCAGCAGTCTCCAAGCGGGAGGGAATTACAATGAGCAGTTCTTC. It codes for CSSSLQAGGNYNEQFF.

This clonotype has only a few counts. V is TRBV5-1 and J is TRBJ2-7; D perhaps matches TRBD2 (7 bases). This CDR3 is built from 15 residues. CDR1 SGHRS and CDR2 YFSETQ come from the germline V gene. Trimming took off 4 bases at V and 4 bases at J, with 18 bases between the two ends. The CDR3 sequence is CASSTGGQGRYEQYF. The DNA of the CDR3 is TGCGCCAGCAGCACGGGGGGCCAGGGTCGGTACGAGCAGTACTTC. Complete variable domain (other parts from reference TRBV5-1 and TRBJ2-7): KAGVTQTPRYLIKTRGQQVTLSCSPISGHRSVSWYQQTPGQGLQFLFEYFSETQRNKGNFPGRFSGRQFSNSRSEMNVSTLELGDSALYLCASSTGGQGRYEQYFGPGTRLTVT.

There are a few counts of this clonotype. The V call is TRBV3-1, the J call TRBJ2-1; D perhaps matches TRBD2 (5 bases). Trimming shortened V by 2 bases and J by 0 bases, and 14 bases separated the two germline ends. Germline V gene sequence: CDR1 LGHDT, CDR2 YNNKEL (reference sequence). The CDR3 is 17 residues long. DNA of the CDR3: TGTGCCAGCAGCCAAATCGGACTCACAAGCTCCTACAATGAGCAGTTCTTC. Its translation: CASSQIGLTSSYNEQFF.

As to this clonotype: This may stem from a read error, because a much larger clone lies one nucleotide away. The rearrangement uses TRBV12-3 or TRBV12-4 and TRBJ2-1; possible D gene TRBD2, 5 bases. CDR3 length: 17 amino acids. The CDR3 DNA is TGTGCCATCAGTTTAAGCAAACCGGAGGCTCTATACAATGAGCAGTTCTTC. Protein: CAISLSKPEALYNEQFF.

This clonotype was recorded many times. CDR3 sequence: CASSLVHGVYEQYF. DNA of the CDR3: TGTGCCAGCAGCTTAGTGCATGGAGTCTACGAGCAGTACTTC. The gene calls are TRBV7-2 and TRBJ2-7; no clear D. The CDR3 runs to 14 residues. CDR1 and CDR2 from the germline V gene are SGHTA and FQGNSA. V was pared by 1 base and J by 3 bases, with 10 bases between.

In its sample, this clonotype was seen a few times. The V and J genes are TRBV5-6 and TRBJ1-1, with 8 nucleotides matching TRBD1. Per germline, CDR1 SGHDT and CDR2 YYEEEE. The V gene end was trimmed by 0 bases and the J gene end by 5 bases; junction bases not matched to a gene: 6. The CDR3 has 15 residues. This CDR3 is CASSLAAGGRTEAFF. DNA of the CDR3: TGTGCCAGCAGCTTGGCAGCAGGGGGCAGGACTGAAGCTTTCTTT.

Ten or more counts support this clonotype. The genes are TRBV3-1 and TRBJ2-2, with unresolved D. Trimming cost V 1 base and J 4 bases, with 19 bases left between them. The CDR3 length is 18 residues. Germline loops: CDR1 LGHDT, CDR2 YNNKEL (reference sequence). CDR3 bases: TGTGCCAGCAGCCAAGCGCTCGGACGCATGCGATCCACCGGGGAGCTGTTTTTT. Its translation: CASSQALGRMRSTGELFF.

In its sample, this clonotype was seen many times. The chain is built from TRBV20-1 and TRBJ1-5, with a weak D call TRBD1 (5 bases). CDR3 length: 13 amino acids. Germline CDR1 and CDR2: DFQATT and SNEGSKA (reference sequence). The ends were cut back, 3 bases at V and 7 bases at J, with 13 bases in the middle. CDR3 coding DNA: TGCAGTGCTAGGATGGGGGGAGGCCAGCCCCAGCATTTT. Translated, it gives CSARMGGGQPQHF.

This clonotype was observed a handful of times. The chain links TRBV5-1 to TRBJ2-1; TRBD2 agrees at 14 bases. There are 15 residues in the CDR3. J was trimmed by 9 bases and V by 7 bases; bases with no gene match: 9. CDR1 and CDR2 from the germline V gene are SGHRS and YFSETQ. The CDR3 sequence: CASYRGLAGVTEQFF. The CDR3 nucleotides are TGCGCCAGCTACCGGGGACTAGCGGGAGTCACTGAGCAGTTCTTC.

Of note for this clonotype: A much bigger clone sits one base away, suggesting this may be a read error. The gene calls are TRBV5-5 and TRBJ2-3; D may be TRBD1 or TRBD2 (5 bases each). The CDR3 extends over 15 amino acids. Per germline, CDR1 SGHKS and CDR2 YYEKEE (reference sequence). CDR3 DNA: TGTGCCAGCAGCTGGGACCCCGGCGGCACAGATACGCAGTGTTTT. It codes for CASSWDPGGTDTQCF.

This clonotype showed up many times. J is TRBJ1-5 and V is TRBV28, with a tentative D call TRBD1 (6 bases). The CDR3 extends over 14 amino acids. Germline V gene lookup returns CDR1 MDHEN and CDR2 SYDVKM. Trimming shortened V by 7 bases and J by 4 bases, and 14 bases separated the two germline ends. The CDR3 DNA is TGTGCCAGCAACGAACGGGGGGCGAATCAGCCCCAGCATTTT. It is translated as CASNERGANQPQHF.

The chain is built from TRBV12-3 or TRBV12-4 and TRBJ1-2; D not certain. Trimming shortened V by 6 bases and J by 6 bases, and 14 bases separated the two germline ends. The CDR3 is 13 amino acids. The CDR3 here is CASSLTSRHGYTF. As DNA, the CDR3 is TGTGCCAGCAGCCTTACCTCACGGCATGGCTACACCTTC.

The chain links TRBV12-3 or TRBV12-4 to TRBJ1-3; D may be TRBD1 (6 bases). Trimming removed 3 bases from V and 2 bases from J, with 14 bases in between. The CDR3 has 16 residues. CDR3 amino acids: CASSLPRGHPGNTIYF. The CDR3 nucleotides are TGTGCCAGCAGTTTGCCGCGGGGACATCCTGGAAACACCATATATTTT.

This clonotype occurred many times. This chain uses TRBV20-1 with TRBJ1-2; D may be TRBD1 (5 bases). From germline, CDR1 is DFQATT and CDR2 SNEGSKA (reference sequence). The CDR3 is 15 amino acids. The V end lost 0 bases, the J end lost 6 bases, and 17 bases lay between the germline ends. For the CDR3, the DNA is TGCAGTGCTAGAGATCGAGGGCAGGGAGGAGATGGCTACACCTTC. This sequence encodes CSARDRGQGGDGYTF.

This clonotype appeared many times. The chain carries TRBV7-9 and TRBJ2-7; TRBD2 agrees at 8 bases. The CDR3 is 13 residues long. Germline CDR1 is SEHNR and CDR2 is FQNEAQ (reference sequence). Trimming cost V 8 bases and J 3 bases; bases outside gene matches: 6. For the CDR3, the DNA is TGTGCCAGCGCGAGCGGGAGTCACTACGAGCAGTACTTC. This encodes CASASGSHYEQYF.

This chain uses TRBV20-1 with TRBJ2-1; D is perhaps TRBD2 (5 bases). This CDR3 region has 15 residues. Trimming took 3 bases from V and 0 from J, leaving 12 bases between them. The germline V gene has CDR1 DFQATT and CDR2 SNEGSKA (reference sequence). CDR3 DNA sequence: TGCAGTGCTAGCGGTAGCGTGAGCTCCTACAATGAGCAGTTCTTC. Its protein product is CSASGSVSSYNEQFF.

This clonotype was recorded many times. The chain is built from TRBV9 and TRBJ2-1; no definite D call. V gave up 3 bases and J gave up 8 bases, with 15 bases separating them. Germline V gene data show CDR1 as SGDLS and CDR2 as YYNGEE. This CDR3 region has 14 residues. The DNA of the CDR3 is TGTGCCAGCAGCGCTGGGGTGATTTGGGATGAGCAGTTCTTC. It encodes CASSAGVIWDEQFF.

This clonotype was counted between two and nine times. The CDR3 DNA sequence: TGTGCCTGGAGTGTACAGGGGGGCACAGATACGCAGTATTTT. Protein sequence: CAWSVQGGTDTQYF. This chain joins TRBV30 and TRBJ2-3; 8 bases line up with TRBD1. The germline V gene has CDR1 GTSNPN and CDR2 SVGIG (reference sequence). The CDR3 is 14 residues long. Trimming removed 0 bases from V and 1 base from J; junction bases left unmatched: 0.

This clonotype has ten or more counts. The V gene is TRBV6-1, the J gene TRBJ2-3; D is possibly TRBD1 (5 bases). V lost 6 bases, J lost 1 base, and 11 bases lay in between. In germline, CDR1 is MNHNS, CDR2 SASEGT. There are 14 residues in the CDR3. The CDR3 DNA reads as TGTGCCAGCAGACAGGATGCGGGCACAGATACGCAGTATTTT. The encoded protein is CASRQDAGTDTQYF.

This clonotype was picked up many times. V is TRBV7-2 and J is TRBJ2-5; D perhaps matches TRBD2 (6 bases). The CDR3 has 15 residues. Germline lookup yields CDR1 SGHTA and CDR2 FQGNSA. V was trimmed by 5 bases and J by 2 bases, leaving 15 bases between them. CDR3 in DNA: TGTGCCAGCAGCCCCTACCCGGAGGGGCAAGAGACCCAGTACTTC. This codes for CASSPYPEGQETQYF.

This clonotype was seen ten or more times. The chain recombines TRBV5-1 with TRBJ1-4, with a weak D call TRBD1 (6 bases). The V and J ends lost 4 bases and 4 bases respectively, with 17 bases between them. Germline V gene data show CDR1 as SGHRS and CDR2 as YFSETQ. This CDR3 contains 16 residues. The CDR3 nucleotides are TGCGCCAGCAGCGCTCGTCCGGGACAAGTTAATGAAAAACTGTTTTTT. It is translated as CASSARPGQVNEKLFF.

This clonotype was seen many times. The V gene is TRBV9, the J gene TRBJ2-7; TRBD2 matches 7 bases. Unmatched junction bases numbered 9, after V lost 4 bases and J lost 2 bases. Germline V gene sequence: CDR1 SGDLS, CDR2 YYNGEE. CDR3 size: 15 residues. CDR3 amino acids: CASSPSGRSTYEQYF. The CDR3 nucleotides read TGTGCCAGCAGCCCCTCCGGGAGGAGCACCTACGAGCAGTACTTC. Combining the CDR3 with reference TRBV9 and TRBJ2-7 gives the whole variable domain DSGVTQTPKHLITATGQRVTLRCSPRSGDLSVYWYQQSLDQGLQFLIQYYNGEERAKGNILERFSAQQFPDLHSELNLSSLELGDSALYFCASSPSGRSTYEQYFGPGTRLTVT.

This clonotype came up many times. CDR3 sequence: CASSQQVDQPQHF. The CDR3 DNA is TGCGCCAGCAGCCAACAGGTAGATCAGCCCCAGCATTTT. The V and J genes are TRBV5-1 and TRBJ1-5, with D tentatively TRBD1 (5 bases). This CDR3 region has 13 residues. Per the germline V gene, CDR1 is SGHRS and CDR2 is YFSETQ. Trimming took off 4 bases at V and 5 bases at J, with 10 bases between the two ends.

This clonotype has just a few counts. The chain recombines TRBV20-1 with TRBJ2-5; D uncertain. The length of the CDR3 is 15 residues. From germline, CDR1 is DFQATT and CDR2 SNEGSKA (reference sequence). Trimming pared 1 base from V and 4 bases from J, leaving 16 bases between. CDR3 sequence: CSARVAWTAGETQYF. The CDR3 bases are TGCAGTGCTAGAGTGGCTTGGACGGCCGGAGAGACCCAGTACTTC.

The rearrangement uses TRBV11-3 and TRBJ2-1, with D possibly being TRBD2 (7 bases). Germline loops: CDR1 SGHNT, CDR2 YENEEA. V was clipped by 0 bases and J by 8 bases, with 14 bases between them. CDR3 length: 15 residues. The DNA for the CDR3 is TGTGCCAGCAGCTTAGATTTCGGGGGGCTGGATGAGCAGTTCTTC. It codes for CASSLDFGGLDEQFF.

This clonotype was found a few times. The chain is built from TRBV30 and TRBJ2-1; TRBD2 matches at 13 bases. The CDR3 totals 15 residues. After removal of 5 bases from V and 3 bases from J, the junction contained 4 bases not matched to a gene. CDR1 GTSNPN and CDR2 SVGIG come from the germline V gene (reference sequence). The CDR3 DNA follows: TGTGCCTGGGTGACTAGCGGGAGGATCTACAATGAGCAGTTCTTC. It encodes CAWVTSGRIYNEQFF.

This clonotype was seen only a few times. The DNA of the CDR3 is TGCGCCAGCAGCCAAGATCCCGGGACACAGAGCTCCTACGAGCAGTACTTC. Amino acid sequence: CASSQDPGTQSSYEQYF. V gene TRBV4-3 combines with J gene TRBJ2-7; D is possibly TRBD1 (6 bases). The CDR3 covers 17 residues. V was clipped by 0 bases and J by 0 bases, with 15 bases between them. Germline V lookup: CDR1 LGHNA, CDR2 YSLEER.

The sample holds a few counts of this clonotype. The gene calls are TRBV6-1 and TRBJ1-3; no clear D. The CDR3 is 14 residues long. Trimming cost V 6 bases and J 1 base, with 10 bases left between them. Germline-derived CDR1 and CDR2 are MNHNS and SASEGT. Here the CDR3 DNA reads TGTGCCAGCAGACGGACTAAATCTGGAAACACCATATATTTT. Protein: CASRRTKSGNTIYF.

This clonotype was observed many times. In DNA, the CDR3 is TGCAGTGCTAGTGGAGTGACGAGCACAGATACGCAGTATTTT. This codes for CSASGVTSTDTQYF. The chain carries TRBV20-1 and TRBJ2-3; D gene uncertain. The V gene's germline CDR1 is DFQATT and CDR2 SNEGSKA (reference sequence). The CDR3 loop spans 14 amino acids. The V end was cut by 3 bases, the J end by 0 bases, with 10 bases between.